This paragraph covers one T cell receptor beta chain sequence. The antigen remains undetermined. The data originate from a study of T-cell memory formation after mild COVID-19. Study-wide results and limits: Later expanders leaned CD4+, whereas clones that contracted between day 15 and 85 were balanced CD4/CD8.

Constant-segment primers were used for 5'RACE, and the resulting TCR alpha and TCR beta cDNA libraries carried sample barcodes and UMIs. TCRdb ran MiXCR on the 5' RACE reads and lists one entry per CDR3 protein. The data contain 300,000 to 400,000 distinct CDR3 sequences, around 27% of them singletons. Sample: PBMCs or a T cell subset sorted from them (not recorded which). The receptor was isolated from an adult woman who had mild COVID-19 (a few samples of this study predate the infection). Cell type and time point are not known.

The CDR3 is CASSLNRVLNREGKNIQYF. CDR3 nucleotides: TGTGCCAGCAGCTTAAACCGGGTCCTGAACCGCGAGGGGAAAAACATTCAGTACTTC. The chain uses TRBV5-8 and TRBJ2-4, with D perhaps matching TRBD1 or TRBD2 (5 bases each). V was shortened by 2 bases and J by 4 bases, with 25 bases between the two germline ends. The germline V gene encodes CDR1 SGHTS and CDR2 YDEGEE. This CDR3 has 19 amino acids. The full variable domain, completed using reference TRBV5-8 and TRBJ2-4, is EAGVTQSPTHLIKTRGQQATLRCSPISGHTSVYWYQQALGLGLQFLLWYDEGEERNRGNFPPRFSGRQFPNYSSELNVNALELEDSALYLCASSLNRVLNREGKNIQYFGAGTRLSVL.